A single sample is the source of the 32 T cell receptor beta chains below, sequenced in a study of T cell responses to AZD1222 COVID-19 vaccine listed by TCRdb under 2021. Explained via the paper, the time point label denotes: baseline before first vaccination. Explained via the paper, the treatment or condition label denotes: meningococcal conjugate vaccine given as trial control. Libraries were constructed by the immunoSEQ multiplex PCR assay. Drawn from immuneACCESS, this table holds only the in-frame rearrangements with V and J called that TCRdb kept. Clones are partly lost; checked studies trace under half to an unresolved V gene and leave the rest unexplained. The sample table shows 150,000 to 200,000 clones, and approximately 87% are seen once. Clones ranked in the top ten supply about 2.5% of the sample. This material consisted of peripheral blood, taken on day 0 of MenACWY control vaccination. Receptors were obtained from an adult in good health.

A word on this clone: Other DNA sequences in the sample encode the same CDR3. The V gene is TRBV27, the J gene TRBJ1-2; D perhaps matches TRBD1 (6 bases). This CDR3 region has 13 residues. Trimming removed 5 bases from V and 2 bases from J, with 9 bases in between. In germline, CDR1 is MNHEY, CDR2 SMNVEV (reference sequence). CDR3 DNA: TGTGCCAGCAGTCTCGACAGGAACTATGGCTACACCTTC. As protein: CASSLDRNYGYTF.

CDR3 coding DNA: TGTGCCACCAGTGATGCGCAGGGGGACCAGCCCCAGCATTTT. It yields the protein CATSDAQGDQPQHF. V is TRBV24-1 and J is TRBJ1-5, with 7 bases aligning to TRBD1. The germline gives CDR1 KGHDR, CDR2 SFDVKD. V was clipped by 3 bases and J by 7 bases; unmatched bases: 5. The CDR3 sequence is 14 residues long.

This clone has only one observation. This chain connects TRBV12-5 to TRBJ1-5, with a tentative D call TRBD1 (5 bases). V was shortened by 8 bases and J by 3 bases, with 11 bases between the two germline ends. The CDR3 has 13 amino acids. The germline V gene encodes CDR1 LGHNT and CDR2 FRNRAP. DNA for the CDR3: TGTGCTAGTCAACAGGAACCCAATCAGCCCCAGCATTTT. Its translation: CASQQEPNQPQHF.

The chain carries TRBV6-1 and TRBJ1-4; D unresolved. This CDR3 contains 14 residues. Germline V gene sequence: CDR1 MNHNS, CDR2 SASEGT. Trimming removed 1 base from V and 0 bases from J, with 3 bases in between. The CDR3 coding sequence is TGTGCCAGCAGTGAAGGGACAACTAATGAAAAACTGTTTTTT. Translating it yields CASSEGTTNEKLFF.

The chain has TRBV7-3 and TRBJ2-1, with 13 bases that match TRBD2. Trimming removed 5 bases from V and 8 bases from J; junction bases left unmatched: 6. The CDR3 covers 15 residues. Germline V gives CDR1 SGHTA, CDR2 FQGTGA. DNA of the CDR3: TGTGCCAGCAGCCAAGGGACTAGCGGGACCGATGAGCAGTTCTTC. Its translation is CASSQGTSGTDEQFF.

The CDR3 sequence: CASGMGNQPQHF. In nucleotides, the CDR3 is TGTGCCAGCGGTATGGGCAATCAGCCCCAGCATTTT. The chain carries TRBV28 and TRBJ1-5; D gene ambiguous. CDR1 MDHEN and CDR2 SYDVKM come from the germline V gene. This CDR3 contains 12 residues. V was clipped by 8 bases and J by 2 bases, with 7 bases between them.

This clone appeared a single time. The chain carries TRBV6-5 and TRBJ2-5, with 13 bases identical to TRBD2. The CDR3 length is 15 residues. CDR1 is MNHEY, CDR2 SVGAGI, per germline. Trimming took 4 bases from V and 5 from J; bases not matched to a gene: 4. DNA for the CDR3: TGTGCCAGCAGTTCACTAGCGGGAGGGCAGGAGACCCAGTACTTC. It is translated as CASSSLAGGQETQYF.

The rearrangement links TRBV5-1 to TRBJ2-2; D unresolved. V lost 3 bases and J lost 3, with 6 bases in between. The germline V gene encodes CDR1 SGHRS and CDR2 YFSETQ. The CDR3 loop spans 13 amino acids. The CDR3: CASSSQYTGELFF. The CDR3, as DNA: TGCGCCAGCAGCTCACAATACACCGGGGAGCTGTTTTTT.

The rearrangement links TRBV10-3 to TRBJ2-7, with unresolved D. This CDR3 contains 14 residues. Germline V gene lookup returns CDR1 ENHRY and CDR2 SYGVKD. V lost 6 bases and J lost 2, with 14 bases in between. CDR3 sequence: CAIRGEARPYEQYF. In DNA, the CDR3 is TGTGCCATCAGAGGCGAGGCCAGACCCTACGAGCAGTACTTC.

This sequence joins TRBV7-9 and TRBJ2-7, with TRBD1 matching 9 bases. The germline gives CDR1 SEHNR, CDR2 FQNEAQ (reference sequence). This CDR3 has 15 residues. J lost 1 base, V lost 3 bases, and 4 bases had no gene match. DNA of the CDR3: TGTGCCAGCAGCTTTGCCGGGACAGGGTCCTACGAGCAGTACTTC. Its translation is CASSFAGTGSYEQYF.

This chain connects TRBV28 to TRBJ2-1, with 16 bases lining up with TRBD2. The length of the CDR3 is 14 residues. V lost 9 bases, J lost 9 bases, and 5 bases stayed unmatched. CDR1 and CDR2 from the germline V gene are MDHEN and SYDVKM. The CDR3 is CASGTSGRAGEQFF. For the CDR3, the DNA is TGTGCCAGTGGGACTAGCGGGAGGGCGGGTGAGCAGTTCTTC.

The chain employs TRBV5-1 and TRBJ2-1; maybe TRBD1 (7 bases). V shed 1 base and J shed 8 bases, with 19 bases lying between them. Germline CDR1 reads SGHRS; CDR2 reads YFSETQ. The length of the CDR3 is 16 residues. CDR3: CASSLPRQGGGDEQFF. CDR3 bases: TGCGCCAGCAGCTTGCCCCGACAGGGAGGTGGCGATGAGCAGTTCTTC.

The chain couples TRBV6-1 to TRBJ2-3; D is perhaps TRBD2 (5 bases). The CDR3 sequence is 14 residues long. V was clipped by 3 bases and J by 1 base, with 8 bases between them. Germline values: CDR1 MNHNS, CDR2 SASEGT. CDR3 DNA: TGTGCCAGCAGTGATAATAGCGGCACAGATACGCAGTATTTT. Translated, it gives CASSDNSGTDTQYF.

The J gene is TRBJ2-5, the V gene TRBV7-2; D is perhaps TRBD2 (6 bases). CDR1 is SGHTA, CDR2 FQGNSA, per germline. This CDR3 comprises 14 residues. Deletions cut 5 bases from V and 1 base from J, with 11 bases between. CDR3 sequence (DNA): TGTGCCAGCAGCCCCTCGGGGGTCCAAGAGACCCAGTACTTC. Translation gives CASSPSGVQETQYF.

V is TRBV24-1 and J is TRBJ2-1, with D perhaps given as TRBD1 or TRBD2 (5 bases each). This CDR3 has 16 residues. Germline loops: CDR1 KGHDR, CDR2 SFDVKD. V was shortened by 1 base and J by 2 bases, with 11 bases between the two germline ends. CDR3 DNA sequence: TGTGCCACCAGTGATTTAGGGGACGGCACCTACAATGAGCAGTTCTTC. It encodes CATSDLGDGTYNEQFF.

This chain joins TRBV5-1 and TRBJ2-2, with 8 positions matching TRBD2. There are 15 residues in the CDR3. Germline-derived CDR1 and CDR2 are SGHRS and YFSETQ. V lost 3 bases to trimming and J lost 4 bases; unmatched junction nucleotides: 5. Here the CDR3 DNA reads TGCGCCAGCAGCTCGGGACTAGGGGGCACCGGGGAGCTGTTTTTT. It codes for CASSSGLGGTGELFF.

The chain uses TRBV5-1 and TRBJ2-5; 13 bases are a match to TRBD2. This CDR3 spans 15 amino acids. V gave up 1 base and J gave up 5 bases; unmatched junction bases: 2. Germline V gene data show CDR1 as SGHRS and CDR2 as YFSETQ. Written as DNA, the CDR3 is TGCGCCAGCAGCTTGCAGACTAGCGGGAGGGAGACCCAGTACTTC. Residues: CASSLQTSGRETQYF.

This sequence joins TRBV6-5 and TRBJ2-1; 7 bases agree with TRBD2. Germline V gene data show CDR1 as MNHEY and CDR2 as SVGAGI. This CDR3 spans 16 amino acids. V lost 0 bases, J lost 6 bases, and 8 bases stayed unmatched. The CDR3 spells CASSYSVFREGNEQFF. CDR3 coding DNA: TGTGCCAGCAGTTACTCGGTATTCAGGGAGGGCAATGAGCAGTTCTTC.

This chain links TRBV18 with TRBJ1-4; D unclear. This CDR3 contains 14 residues. V was pared by 3 bases and J by 0 bases, with 5 bases between. From germline, CDR1 is KGHSH and CDR2 LQKENI. CDR3 sequence reads: CASSPGSTNEKLFF. The CDR3 DNA sequence: TGTGCCAGCTCACCGGGTTCAACTAATGAAAAACTGTTTTTT.

CDR3 coding DNA: TGTGCCAGCAGTTACTCGGGGGGGTCGGTGGAGACCCAGTACTTC. Encoded protein: CASSYSGGSVETQYF. The chain couples TRBV6-5 to TRBJ2-5; 7 bases are a match to TRBD2. Germline lookup yields CDR1 MNHEY and CDR2 SVGAGI. Unmatched junction bases numbered 6, after V lost 0 bases and J lost 5 bases. The CDR3 covers 15 residues.

A remark on this clone: The junction does not match germline at one end; this may be a read error. J is TRBJ1-1 and V is TRBV5-1, with D tentatively TRBD1 (6 bases). The CDR3 has 14 amino acids. The germline V gene has CDR1 SGHRS and CDR2 YFSETQ. CDR3 coding DNA: TGCGCCAGCAGTTTGGAGATAGGGGGCACTGAAGCTTTCTTT. Its translation is CASSLEIGGTEAFF.

The chain recombines TRBV5-1 with TRBJ1-3; D is possibly TRBD1 (5 bases). Trimming shortened V by 1 base and J by 7 bases, and 12 bases separated the two germline ends. CDR3 size: 14 residues. Germline loops: CDR1 SGHRS, CDR2 YFSETQ. CDR3 nucleotide sequence: TGCGCCAGCAGCTTGCCGGGGGTAGGGAACACCATATATTTT. Its protein is CASSLPGVGNTIYF.

With regard to this clone: The junction shows a germline mismatch at one end, possibly a read error. The CDR3 DNA reads as TGTGCCAGCAGCCCCCATGGGGCGGGAGGGCCACATTTT. It translates to CASSPHGAGGPHF. The rearrangement links TRBV14 to TRBJ2-3; 9 nucleotides match TRBD2. Germline V gives CDR1 SGHDN, CDR2 FVKESK. The CDR3 consists of 13 residues.

The chain employs TRBV4-3 and TRBJ2-7; D gene unclear. In germline, CDR1 is LGHNA, CDR2 YSLEER. This CDR3 region has 14 residues. Trimming stripped 2 bases from V and 2 bases from J, with 10 bases between. In DNA, the CDR3 is TGCGCCAGCAGCCAAAAGGTCCCAGCCTACGAGCAGTACTTC. It is translated as CASSQKVPAYEQYF.

This clone was seen just once. V is TRBV7-2 and J is TRBJ1-5; D perhaps matches TRBD1 (5 bases). Trimming stripped 1 base from V and 1 base from J, with 17 bases between. The V gene's germline CDR1 is SGHTA and CDR2 FQGNSA. The CDR3 spans 18 residues. For the CDR3, the DNA is TGTGCCAGCAGCTTAGGCCCCCCGACAGTATCGAGCAATCAGCCCCAGCATTTT. This encodes CASSLGPPTVSSNQPQHF.

The V and J genes are TRBV30 and TRBJ1-3; D call uncertain. V was cut by 4 bases and J by 3 bases, with 10 bases left in between. The CDR3 is made up of 13 amino acids. Germline V gene lookup returns CDR1 GTSNPN and CDR2 SVGIG (reference sequence). CDR3 sequence (DNA): TGTGCCTGGACTCGGGGAGATGGAAACACCATATATTTT. It yields the protein CAWTRGDGNTIYF.

V gene TRBV7-9 combines with J gene TRBJ2-7; D might be TRBD2 (5 bases). Per germline, CDR1 SEHNR and CDR2 FQNEAQ (reference sequence). The CDR3 contains 14 residues. V shed 5 bases and J shed 7 bases, with 18 bases lying between them. CDR3 sequence reads: CASSRGLEVGEQYF. The CDR3, as DNA: TGTGCCAGCAGCCGGGGTTTGGAGGTGGGGGAGCAGTACTTC.

The genes are TRBV28 and TRBJ2-7; 7 bases match TRBD1. This CDR3 is built from 14 residues. Germline trimming cut 6 bases from V and 3 bases from J; bases unmatched to any gene: 8. Per germline, CDR1 MDHEN and CDR2 SYDVKM. The CDR3 nucleotides are TGTGCCAGCAGCAACGGGGCAGGGGGCTACGAGCAGTACTTC. As protein: CASSNGAGGYEQYF. Variable domain in full (rest from reference TRBV28 and TRBJ2-7): DVKVTQSSRYLVKRTGEKVFLECVQDMDHENMFWYRQDPGLGLRLIYFSYDVKMKEKGDIPEGYSVSREKKERFSLILESASTNQTSMYLCASSNGAGGYEQYFGPGTRLTVT.

The chain combines TRBV2 with TRBJ1-1; D is unresolved. This CDR3 is built from 13 residues. V dropped 4 bases and J dropped 4 bases, with 10 bases sitting between them. CDR1 and CDR2 from the germline V gene are SNHLY and FYNNEI. CDR3 sequence: CASSVGSSTEAFF. The CDR3 DNA is TGTGCCAGCAGTGTAGGGTCTTCCACTGAAGCTTTCTTT.

This chain joins TRBV7-3 and TRBJ1-1; D perhaps matches TRBD1 (5 bases). From germline, CDR1 is SGHTA and CDR2 FQGTGA. The CDR3 loop spans 14 amino acids. Between the trimmed V and J ends, which lost 4 bases and 1 base, there was a span of 10 bases. DNA of the CDR3: TGTGCCAGCAGCTACGGGGGGAGGAACACTGAAGCTTTCTTT. Amino acids: CASSYGGRNTEAFF.

The J gene is TRBJ1-2, the V gene TRBV27; 9 bases line up with TRBD1. Germline lookup yields CDR1 MNHEY and CDR2 SMNVEV (reference sequence). CDR3 size: 14 residues. V gave up 5 bases and J gave up 4 bases; unmatched junction bases: 5. CDR3 sequence (DNA): TGTGCCAGCAGTGCGGGACAGGGCGGCTATGGCTACACCTTC. Translation: CASSAGQGGYGYTF.

CDR3 region: CASSIGHRDEQYF. CDR3 nucleotide sequence: TGTGCCAGTAGTATTGGGCATAGAGACGAGCAGTACTTC. This chain links TRBV19 with TRBJ2-7; D is undetermined. The CDR3 contains 13 residues. Germline V gives CDR1 LNHDA, CDR2 SQIVND (reference sequence). Deletions cut 3 bases from V and 5 bases from J, with 11 bases between.